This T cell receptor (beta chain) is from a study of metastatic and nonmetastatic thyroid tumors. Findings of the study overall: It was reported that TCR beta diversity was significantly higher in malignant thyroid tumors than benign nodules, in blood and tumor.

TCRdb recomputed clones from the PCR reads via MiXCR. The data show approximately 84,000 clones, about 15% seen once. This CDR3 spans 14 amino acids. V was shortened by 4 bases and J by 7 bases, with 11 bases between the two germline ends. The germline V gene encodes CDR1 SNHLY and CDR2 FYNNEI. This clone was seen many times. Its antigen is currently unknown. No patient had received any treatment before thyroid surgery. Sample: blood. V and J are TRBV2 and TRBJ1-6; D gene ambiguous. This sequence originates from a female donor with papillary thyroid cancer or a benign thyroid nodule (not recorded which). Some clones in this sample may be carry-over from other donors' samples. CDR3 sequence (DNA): TGTGCCAGCAGTGGAAACGGGATCAATTCACCCCTCCACTTT. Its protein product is CASSGNGINSPLHF.